The text below deals with one TCR beta chain. Its specificity is not known. These data are taken from a study of cytomegalovirus exposure and HLA in healthy donors. General observations from the study: Later examination showed HLA-associated TCR beta chains had greater clonal expansion than equally common others. A few of the chains that were CMV-associated were confirmed in vitro to be specific for CMV antigens. HLA-A and HLA-B allele assignments for most subjects were reportedly predicted accurately using TCR beta sequences.

V lost 4 bases and J 4 bases, leaving 15 bases between the germline ends. Germline V gene lookup returns CDR1 SGHRS and CDR2 YFSETQ. The CDR3 runs 15 residues. Both 60 Vbeta primers and 13 Jbeta primers went into the PCR. The table came from immunoSEQ multiplex PCR; TCRdb's copy has only in-frame clones and leaves some out. The table records some 160,000 clones, about 82% of them present only once. The rearrangement uses TRBV5-1 and TRBJ2-1; D call uncertain. This clonotype originated in a woman in her forties in good health and CMV-seropositive. Input material: PBMCs. CDR3 DNA: TGCGCCAGCAGCCCCTCCAGAACGCAATACAATGAGCAGTTCTTC. Translation: CASSPSRTQYNEQFF.